This T cell receptor (beta chain) is from a study of graft-versus-host responses after intestinal transplantation. About the research overall: Multivisceral, liver-intestinal, or isolated intestinal grafts went to recipients. Following induction with anti-thymocyte globulin, all recipients were given tacrolimus and steroids for two to three years.

V was cut by 2 bases and J by 6 bases, with 4 bases left in between. This CDR3 spans 11 amino acids. Lamina propria and intraepithelial lymphocytes were released by processing graft tissue. General study points: Among circulating GvH clones, peak levels were associated with early post-transplant declines in HvG clones. Analysis identified GvH clones in recipient marrow, with some appearing first in ileum or blood.

Points on this clone: Its antigen is unknown.

Sequenced by immunoSEQ multiplex PCR; TCRdb stores in-frame clones only, minus some. This sample has about 6,400 clones; approximately 83% occur once, and the top ten carry approximately 8.1%. The sample was ileum tissue, taken around 300 days after intestinal transplant. The TCR comes from a human patient who received an intestinal transplant, so some T cells may come from the graft donor. This chain connects TRBV5-7 to TRBJ2-3; no reliable D call. TRBV5-7 is an ORF; its function is uncertain. Written as DNA, the CDR3 is TGTGCCAGCAGCTTAGCGGATACGCAGTATTTT. This gives the protein CASSLADTQYF.